Below are 19 T cell receptor beta chains sequenced from a single sample in a study of cytomegalovirus exposure and HLA in healthy donors (TCRdb year 2017). Receptor libraries were prepared by the immunoSEQ multiplex PCR assay. TCRdb provides this immuneACCESS table in a form limited to in-frame rearrangements. Some clones are lacking; in checked studies, under half of them reflect an unresolved V gene, and why the rest are absent is not known. The sample includes 200,000 to 250,000 clones, with approximately 83% observed a single time. The ten largest clones capture around 15% of the sample. Sample: PBMCs. Receptors were obtained from a woman in her 30s in good health and CMV-seropositive.

The chain joins TRBV18 to TRBJ2-1; 10 bases match TRBD2. This CDR3 has 14 amino acids. V lost 5 bases to trimming and J lost 6 bases; unmatched junction nucleotides: 4. Germline lookup yields CDR1 KGHSH and CDR2 LQKENI. CDR3 region: CASSRLAGANEQFF. The CDR3 bases are TGTGCCAGCTCAAGGCTAGCGGGAGCCAATGAGCAGTTCTTC.

The J gene is TRBJ1-1, the V gene TRBV29-1; D unresolved. The CDR3 covers 11 residues. Deletions cut 6 bases from V and 6 bases from J, with 11 bases between. Germline V CDR1 and CDR2: SQVTM, ANQGSEA. The CDR3 DNA reads as TGCAGCGTCCAGACCAGCGCTGAAGCTTTCTTT. It codes for CSVQTSAEAFF.

The chain is built from TRBV15 and TRBJ1-5, with D unresolved. Trimming took off 0 bases at V and 1 base at J, with 13 bases between the two ends. The CDR3 is made up of 17 amino acids. Per germline, CDR1 LNHNV and CDR2 YYDKDF (reference sequence). In nucleotides, the CDR3 is TGTGCCACCAGCAGAGATTCCTCTGGCAGCAGCAATCAGCCCCAGCATTTT. Encoded protein: CATSRDSSGSSNQPQHF.

The rearrangement links TRBV11-2 to TRBJ2-5, with 7 bases that match TRBD2. Trimming took 5 bases from V and 9 from J; bases not matched to a gene: 6. CDR1 is SGHAT and CDR2 is FQNNGV in the germline V gene. The CDR3 sequence is 12 residues long. As DNA, the CDR3 is TGTGCCAGCAGCAGGGACCGGGGGGCCCAGTACTTC. Protein: CASSRDRGAQYF.

The chain couples TRBV27 to TRBJ2-6, with TRBD2 identical over 13 bases. The junction had 6 bases not matched to a gene; V was cut back by 4 bases and J by 0 bases. CDR3 length: 19 residues. The germline gives CDR1 MNHEY, CDR2 SMNVEV (reference sequence). The CDR3 loop is CASSSPTSGRASGANVLTF. The CDR3 DNA reads TGTGCCAGCAGTTCACCCACTAGCGGGAGGGCCTCTGGGGCCAACGTCCTGACTTTC.

The V gene is TRBV19, the J gene TRBJ1-2; D gene unclear. V lost 4 bases and J lost 7, with 7 bases in between. Germline V gene lookup returns CDR1 LNHDA and CDR2 SQIVND (reference sequence). CDR3 length: 11 amino acids. CDR3 coding DNA: TGTGCCAGTAGTACAAGAGTTGGCTACACCTTC. Its protein is CASSTRVGYTF.

The chain links TRBV4-1 to TRBJ2-7; 10 bases fit TRBD2. This CDR3 has 16 residues. CDR1 MGHRA and CDR2 YSYEKL come from the germline V gene. Losses at the gene ends were 4 bases for V and 5 bases for J; bases not matched to a gene: 11. The CDR3 is CASSPQGLAGDHEQYF. The CDR3 DNA reads TGCGCCAGCAGCCCTCAAGGGCTAGCGGGAGATCACGAGCAGTACTTC.

The CDR3 region has the DNA TGTGCCAGCAGCTTAGGAGGGGACCTAAGGGAGACCCAGTACTTC. Translation: CASSLGGDLRETQYF. The V and J genes are TRBV13 and TRBJ2-5; D possibly uses TRBD1 or TRBD2 (5 bases each). Trimming stripped 0 bases from V and 5 bases from J, with 13 bases between. The CDR3 sequence is 15 residues long. Germline assignment: CDR1 PRHDT and CDR2 FYEKMQ (reference sequence).

The rearrangement uses TRBV11-3 and TRBJ2-3; D possibly corresponds to TRBD2 (6 bases). This CDR3 is 16 amino acids long. Germline loops: CDR1 SGHNT, CDR2 YENEEA. V lost 5 bases, J lost 1 base, and 16 bases lay in between. This CDR3 reads CASSPGGAPGTDTQYF. The DNA of the CDR3 is TGTGCCAGCAGCCCGGGCGGGGCGCCTGGCACAGATACGCAGTATTTT. Full variable domain (rest looked up from reference TRBV11-3 and TRBJ2-3): EAGVVQSPRYKIIEKKQPVAFWCNPISGHNTLYWYLQNLGQGPELLIRYENEEAVDDSQLPKDRFSAERLKGVDSTLKIQPAELGDSAVYLCASSPGGAPGTDTQYFGPGTRLTVL.

The rearrangement uses TRBV7-6 and TRBJ2-6; D possibly corresponds to TRBD1 (5 bases). V gave up 5 bases and J gave up 3 bases, with 14 bases separating them. CDR1 is SGHVS and CDR2 is FNYEAQ in the germline V gene. This CDR3 has 16 amino acids. The CDR3 sequence: CASSPLQGYGANVLTF. CDR3 nucleotide sequence: TGTGCCAGCAGCCCGCTGCAGGGATATGGGGCCAACGTCCTGACTTTC.

The gene calls are TRBV4-3 and TRBJ1-1; 9 positions agree with TRBD1. This CDR3 has 14 residues. The trim removed 2 bases at V and 6 bases at J, leaving 4 bases unmatched. Germline V gene lookup returns CDR1 LGHNA and CDR2 YSLEER. DNA of the CDR3: TGCGCCAGCAGCCAATACAGGGGGCTCCCTGAAGCTTTCTTT. Its protein is CASSQYRGLPEAFF.

This sequence joins TRBV7-2 and TRBJ1-5, with a possible D match to TRBD1 (5 bases). Trimming removed 5 bases from V and 2 bases from J, with 16 bases in between. The germline CDR1 and CDR2 sequences are SGHTA and FQGNSA. CDR3 size: 16 residues. This CDR3 is CASSHERQPGNQPQHF. The DNA of the CDR3 is TGTGCCAGCAGCCACGAGAGACAGCCCGGCAATCAGCCCCAGCATTTT.

This rearrangement joins TRBV30 to TRBJ1-2, with D tentatively TRBD1 (5 bases). The V and J ends lost 2 bases and 8 bases respectively, with 12 bases between them. Germline V lookup: CDR1 GTSNPN, CDR2 SVGIG (reference sequence). This CDR3 spans 12 amino acids. The CDR3 DNA is TGTGCCTGGAGTACAGGTTCTTGGGGCTACACCTTC. This encodes CAWSTGSWGYTF.

V and J are TRBV30 and TRBJ1-4, with D uncertain. With 2 bases removed from V and 10 bases from J, the gap between germline ends came to 8 bases. The CDR3 loop spans 11 amino acids. Per the germline V gene, CDR1 is GTSNPN and CDR2 is SVGIG (reference sequence). The CDR3 reads CAWSLGGKLFF. DNA for the CDR3: TGTGCCTGGAGTTTGGGCGGAAAACTGTTTTTT.

The gene calls are TRBV7-8 and TRBJ2-7, with 8 bases matching TRBD1. V dropped 4 bases and J dropped 3; count of bases not matched to a gene: 2. Germline lookup yields CDR1 SGHVS and CDR2 FQNEAQ. This CDR3 is built from 13 residues. The CDR3 loop is CASSSDRGYEQYF. The CDR3 nucleotides are TGTGCCAGCAGCTCCGACAGGGGCTACGAGCAGTACTTC.

A single count supports this clone. This chain links TRBV10-3 with TRBJ2-7, with 8 bases matching TRBD1. The length of the CDR3 is 14 residues. Per the germline V gene, CDR1 is ENHRY and CDR2 is SYGVKD. V trimming: 8 bases; J trimming: 0 bases; junction bases outside the gene matches: 6. CDR3 sequence (DNA): TGTGCCATCGGGGGGCAGGGGGCCTCCTACGAGCAGTACTTC. This encodes CAIGGQGASYEQYF.

V gene TRBV4-3 combines with J gene TRBJ1-5; perhaps TRBD1 as D (6 bases). Germline CDR1 and CDR2: LGHNA and YSLEER. This CDR3 contains 16 residues. Trimming shortened V by 0 bases and J by 8 bases, and 17 bases separated the two germline ends. The CDR3 loop is CASSQDFGQPFEPQHF. The CDR3 region has the DNA TGCGCCAGCAGCCAAGATTTCGGACAGCCTTTCGAGCCCCAGCATTTT.

This clone was counted a single time. Distinct nucleotide sequences in the sample also encode this CDR3. J is TRBJ1-1 and V is TRBV4-1, with 7 bases matching TRBD1. This CDR3 contains 14 residues. Germline CDR1 MGHRA, CDR2 YSYEKL. The J segment lost 2 bases and the V segment lost 3 bases, leaving 3 bases of the junction unmatched. The CDR3 DNA follows: TGCGCCAGCAGCCAGAGACAGGGTAACACTGAAGCTTTCTTT. Translating it yields CASSQRQGNTEAFF.

The genes are TRBV7-6 and TRBJ2-1, with 13 bases matching TRBD2. The CDR3 totals 14 residues. Germline CDR1 is SGHVS and CDR2 is FNYEAQ. V was pared by 4 bases and J by 7 bases, with 1 base of the junction left unmatched. CDR3 loop: CASSWTSGSNEQFF. In nucleotides, the CDR3 is TGTGCCAGCAGCTGGACTAGCGGGAGTAATGAGCAGTTCTTC.